This entry is about one TCR beta chain. Its target is unknown. This specimen comes from a study of T-cell memory formation after mild COVID-19. Study conclusions and caveats: Whereas later expanders leaned CD4+, clones contracting day 15 to 85 showed a balanced CD4/CD8 makeup.

TCRdb processed the 5' RACE reads anew with MiXCR; each CDR3 protein has one entry. The data show around 300,000 distinct CDR3 sequences, with around 15% seen just once and approximately 22% held by the top ten. The source is a man younger than 35 who had mild COVID-19 (a few samples of this study predate the infection). Cell type and time point are not known. The sequenced sample consisted of PBMCs or a T cell subset sorted from them (not recorded which).

The CDR3 is CASSRRVHTDTQYF. The CDR3 nucleotides read TGTGCCAGCAGCCGTCGGGTGCACACAGATACGCAGTATTTT. The gene calls are TRBV7-2 and TRBJ2-3, with D hard to call. The CDR3 sequence is 14 residues long. Germline V gene lookup returns CDR1 SGHTA and CDR2 FQGNSA. V gave up 5 bases and J gave up 2 bases, with 11 bases separating them.